The subject of this entry is one T cell receptor (beta chain). Its cognate antigen is unknown. The PCR employed 60 Vbeta primers together with 13 Jbeta primers. Profiling relied on immunoSEQ multiplex PCR, and the TCRdb table lists in-frame clones only, not all of them. Of approximately 150,000 clones in the sample, 70% to 85% were seen once. The V gene lost 3 bases and the J gene lost 2 bases, with 17 bases spanning the gap. The CDR3 is 16 residues long. Germline CDR1 and CDR2: SGHNT and YYREEE (reference sequence). The data originate from a study of cytomegalovirus exposure and HLA in healthy donors. Study-wide results and caveats: Reports indicated that the classifier achieved high specificity and sensitivity in diagnosing cytomegalovirus status. Earlier analysis yielded a pattern in which most TCR beta V segments were productive about 90% or about 30% of the time.

The sequencing input was PBMCs. The chain has TRBV5-4 and TRBJ2-5; D might be TRBD1 (6 bases). The receptor was derived from a man in his forties in good health and CMV-seronegative. The CDR3 DNA reads as TGTGCCAGCAGCTCTGGGGGTCGAGGGGGACAAGAGACCCAGTACTTC. Translating gives CASSSGGRGGQETQYF.